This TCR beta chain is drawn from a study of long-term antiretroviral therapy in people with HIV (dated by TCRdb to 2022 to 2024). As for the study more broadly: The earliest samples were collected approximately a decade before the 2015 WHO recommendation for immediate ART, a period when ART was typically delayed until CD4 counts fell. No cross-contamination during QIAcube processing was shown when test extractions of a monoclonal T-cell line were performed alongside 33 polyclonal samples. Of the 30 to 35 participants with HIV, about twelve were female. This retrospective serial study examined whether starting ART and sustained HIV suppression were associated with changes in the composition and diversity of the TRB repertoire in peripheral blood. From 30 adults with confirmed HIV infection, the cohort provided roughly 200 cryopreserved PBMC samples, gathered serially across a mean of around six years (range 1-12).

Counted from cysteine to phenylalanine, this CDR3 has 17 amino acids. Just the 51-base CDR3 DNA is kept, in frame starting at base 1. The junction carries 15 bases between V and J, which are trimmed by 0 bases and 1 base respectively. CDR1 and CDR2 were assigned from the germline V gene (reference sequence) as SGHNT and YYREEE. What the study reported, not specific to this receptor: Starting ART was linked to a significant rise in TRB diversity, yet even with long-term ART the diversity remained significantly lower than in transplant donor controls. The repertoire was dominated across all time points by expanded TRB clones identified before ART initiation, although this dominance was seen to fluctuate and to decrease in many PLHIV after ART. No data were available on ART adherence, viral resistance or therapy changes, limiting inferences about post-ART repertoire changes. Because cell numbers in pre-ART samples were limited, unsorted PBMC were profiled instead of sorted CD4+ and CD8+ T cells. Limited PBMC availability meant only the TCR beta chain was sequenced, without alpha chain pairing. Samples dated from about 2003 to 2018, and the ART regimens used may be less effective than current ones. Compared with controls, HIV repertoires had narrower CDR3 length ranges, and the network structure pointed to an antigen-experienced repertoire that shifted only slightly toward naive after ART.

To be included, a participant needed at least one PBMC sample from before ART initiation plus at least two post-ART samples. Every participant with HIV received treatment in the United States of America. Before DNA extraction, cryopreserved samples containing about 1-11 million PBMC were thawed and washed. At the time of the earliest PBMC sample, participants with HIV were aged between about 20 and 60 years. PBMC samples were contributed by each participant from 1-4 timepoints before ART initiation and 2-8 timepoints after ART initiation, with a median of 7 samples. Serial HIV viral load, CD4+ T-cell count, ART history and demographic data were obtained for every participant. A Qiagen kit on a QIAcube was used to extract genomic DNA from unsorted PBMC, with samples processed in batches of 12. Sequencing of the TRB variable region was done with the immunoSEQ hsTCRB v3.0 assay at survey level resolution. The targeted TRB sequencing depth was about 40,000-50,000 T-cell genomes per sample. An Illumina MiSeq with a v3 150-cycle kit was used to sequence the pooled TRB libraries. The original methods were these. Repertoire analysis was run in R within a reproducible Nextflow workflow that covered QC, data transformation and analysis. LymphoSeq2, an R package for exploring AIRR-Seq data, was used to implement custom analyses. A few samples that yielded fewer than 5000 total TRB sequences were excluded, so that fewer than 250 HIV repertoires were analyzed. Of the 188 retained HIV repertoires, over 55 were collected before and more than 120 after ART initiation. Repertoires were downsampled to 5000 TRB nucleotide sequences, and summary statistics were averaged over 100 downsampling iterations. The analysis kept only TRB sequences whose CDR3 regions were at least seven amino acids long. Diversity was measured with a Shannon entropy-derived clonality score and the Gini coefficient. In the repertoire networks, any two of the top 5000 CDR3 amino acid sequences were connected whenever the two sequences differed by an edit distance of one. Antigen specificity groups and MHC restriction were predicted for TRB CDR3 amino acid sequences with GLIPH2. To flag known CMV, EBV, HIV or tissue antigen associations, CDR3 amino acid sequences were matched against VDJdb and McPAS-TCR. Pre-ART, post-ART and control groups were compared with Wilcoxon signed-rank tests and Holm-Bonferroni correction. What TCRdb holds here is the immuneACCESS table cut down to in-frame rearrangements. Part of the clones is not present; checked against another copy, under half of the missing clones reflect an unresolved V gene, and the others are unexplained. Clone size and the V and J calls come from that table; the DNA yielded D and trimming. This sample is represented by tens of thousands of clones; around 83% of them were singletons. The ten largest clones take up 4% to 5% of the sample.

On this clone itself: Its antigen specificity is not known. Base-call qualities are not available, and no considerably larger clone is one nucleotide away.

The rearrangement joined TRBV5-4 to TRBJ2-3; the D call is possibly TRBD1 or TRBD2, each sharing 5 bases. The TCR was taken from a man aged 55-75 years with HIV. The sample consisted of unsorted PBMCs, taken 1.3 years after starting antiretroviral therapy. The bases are TGTGCCAGCAGCTTGGGGGGGTCTGGCGGGCGCACAGATACGCAGTATTTT. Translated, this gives CASSLGGSGGRTDTQYF.